This T cell receptor beta chain originates from a study of spatial heterogeneity in lung cancer. Time point specified: sample taken at primary tumor resection. Tumor, nontumor lung or frozen PBMC supplied whole RNA, sequenced without sorting. This clonotype was seen at least ten times. Trimming took 5 bases from V and 5 from J; bases not matched to a gene: 15. This CDR3 is 17 amino acids long. Germline V gene data show CDR1 as SGHTA and CDR2 as FQGNSA. From the 5' RACE reads, TCRdb called clonotypes with MiXCR, one entry per CDR3 protein. This table holds around 48,000 distinct CDR3 sequences, around 5.2% found once.

The source is a male donor with early-stage non-small cell lung cancer. This specimen was PBMCs, taken at surgery. This chain uses TRBV7-2 with TRBJ2-5; 9 nucleotides match TRBD2. The CDR3 is CASSPPGLAGPGETQYF. The CDR3 DNA is TGTGCCAGCAGCCCGCCCGGTCTAGCGGGACCCGGGGAGACCCAGTACTTC.